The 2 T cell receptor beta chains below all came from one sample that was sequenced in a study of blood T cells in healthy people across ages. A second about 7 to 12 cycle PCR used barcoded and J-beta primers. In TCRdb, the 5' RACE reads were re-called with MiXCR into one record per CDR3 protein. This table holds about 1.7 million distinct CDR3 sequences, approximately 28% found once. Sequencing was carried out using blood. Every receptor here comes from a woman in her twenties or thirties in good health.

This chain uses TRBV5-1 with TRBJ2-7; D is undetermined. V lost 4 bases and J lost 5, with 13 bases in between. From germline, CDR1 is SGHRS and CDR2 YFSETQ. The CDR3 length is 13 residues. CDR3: CASSPGLLDEQYF. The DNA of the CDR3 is TGCGCCAGCAGCCCGGGCCTCCTAGACGAGCAGTACTTC. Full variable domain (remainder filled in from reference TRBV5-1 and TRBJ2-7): KAGVTQTPRYLIKTRGQQVTLSCSPISGHRSVSWYQQTPGQGLQFLFEYFSETQRNKGNFPGRFSGRQFSNSRSEMNVSTLELGDSALYLCASSPGLLDEQYFGPGTRLTVT.

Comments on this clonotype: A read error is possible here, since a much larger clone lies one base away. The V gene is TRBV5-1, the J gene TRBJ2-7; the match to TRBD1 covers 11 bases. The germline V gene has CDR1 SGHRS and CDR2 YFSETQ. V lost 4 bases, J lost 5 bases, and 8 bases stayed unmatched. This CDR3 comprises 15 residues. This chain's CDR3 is CASSPRGQGVHEQYV. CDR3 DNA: TGCGCCAGCAGCCCGAGGGGACAGGGGGTCCACGAGCAGTACGTC.